This T cell receptor beta chain was captured by sequencing in a study of blood T cell repertoires in COVID-19. Study-level information: Material from acute and convalescent COVID-19 was sourced from the United States, Italy and Spain.

In the authors' methods: Scientists estimated how many nucleated cells there were by amplifying reference gene primers. Profiling relied on immunoSEQ multiplex PCR, and the TCRdb table lists in-frame clones only, not all of them. That table supplies the V and J calls and clone size; D and trimming were determined from the DNA. The sample has about 270,000 clones, about 90% seen once. The trim removed 9 bases at V and 6 bases at J, leaving 3 bases unmatched. CDR1 and CDR2 (germline): KGHDR, SFDVKD. The CDR3 has 11 amino acids. The sample comprised PBMCs or T cells enriched from blood (not recorded which). This clonotype was sampled from a woman aged 30 to 39 with acute COVID-19. V is TRBV24-1 and J is TRBJ1-2, with TRBD1 matching over 7 bases. CDR3 residues: CATGDRDGYTF. The CDR3 DNA follows: TGTGCCACCGGCGACAGGGATGGCTACACCTTC.